The source of this T cell receptor beta chain is a study of graft-versus-host responses after intestinal transplantation. Study conclusions and caveats: Declines in HvG clones occurring early post-transplant were associated with peak circulating GvH clone levels.

Only in-frame clones appear in the TCRdb table, and some are missing; sequencing was by immunoSEQ multiplex PCR. The sample records some 86,000 clones, over 80% being singletons. This clone was seen once. Its antigen is unidentified. The germline gives CDR1 SGHKS, CDR2 YYEKEE (reference sequence). Trimming removed 3 bases from V and 5 bases from J; junction bases left unmatched: 5. CDR3 length: 15 amino acids. The chain links TRBV5-5 to TRBJ1-2, with 12 positions matching TRBD1. The receptor was isolated from a human donor who received an intestinal transplant. The sequencing here drew on unstimulated CD8+ T cells sorted from spleen or lymph node cells, taken before intestinal transplant. The CDR3 loop reads CASSWWGQGAYGYTF. The DNA of the CDR3 is TGTGCCAGCAGCTGGTGGGGACAGGGGGCATATGGCTACACCTTC.